The 25 T cell receptor beta chains listed next were all sequenced from one sample in a study of T cell responses to AZD1222 COVID-19 vaccine. Assay: immunoSEQ multiplex PCR; the TCRdb copy retains only in-frame clones and omits some. The sample carries about 120,000 clones, less than 95% recorded once. The material was peripheral blood, obtained on day 0 of MenACWY control vaccination. The receptors shown here come from an adult in good health.

CDR3 sequence: CSPPVETGPHEQYF. The CDR3 nucleotides read TGCAGCCCCCCTGTTGAGACAGGCCCCCACGAGCAGTACTTC. The V and J genes are TRBV29-1 and TRBJ2-7; tentatively, D is TRBD1 (6 bases). This CDR3 is built from 14 residues. Germline-derived CDR1 and CDR2 are SQVTM and ANQGSEA. The ends were cut back, 8 bases at V and 5 bases at J, with 22 bases in the middle.

This chain joins TRBV3-1 (or the pseudogene TRBV3-2) and TRBJ2-7, with TRBD2 matching over 11 bases. The V segment lost 3 bases and the J segment 5 bases; nucleotides outside the gene matches: 3. CDR3 length: 14 amino acids. The germline CDR1 and CDR2 sequences are LGHDT and YNNKEL (reference sequence). The CDR3: CASSHPGLADEQYF. The CDR3 bases are TGTGCCAGCAGCCACCCGGGACTAGCGGACGAGCAGTACTTC.

The chain couples TRBV30 to TRBJ2-6; D might be TRBD1 or TRBD2, each matching 5 bases. The V end lost 1 base, the J end lost 5 bases, and 9 bases lay between the germline ends. From germline, CDR1 is GTSNPN and CDR2 SVGIG (reference sequence). This CDR3 has 14 amino acids. CDR3 in DNA: TGTGCCTGGAGTGAGAGGGGAAGGGCCAACGTCCTGACTTTC. Protein sequence: CAWSERGRANVLTF.

A single count supports this clone. CDR3 coding DNA: TGTGCCAGCAGCCACCTTAGAAACACCATATATTTT. Its protein product is CASSHLRNTIYF. The chain combines TRBV14 with TRBJ1-3; D not resolved. CDR3 size: 12 residues. V was pared by 3 bases and J by 5 bases, with 5 bases between. Germline CDR1 is SGHDN and CDR2 is FVKESK.

V is TRBV4-2 and J is TRBJ1-1; D gene ambiguous. The ends were cut back, 0 bases at V and 10 bases at J, with 15 bases in the middle. The CDR3 contains 14 residues. From germline, CDR1 is LGHNA and CDR2 YNFKEQ. CDR3 amino acids: CASSQDTVERRAFF. CDR3 nucleotide sequence: TGTGCCAGCAGCCAAGACACCGTTGAGAGGAGAGCTTTCTTT.

This clone has only one observation. The rearrangement uses TRBV7-2 and TRBJ1-4, with 7 bases identical to TRBD1. Trimming removed 5 bases from V and 3 bases from J; junction bases left unmatched: 6. The CDR3 loop spans 15 amino acids. Germline V lookup: CDR1 SGHTA, CDR2 FQGNSA. CDR3 DNA sequence: TGTGCCAGCAGCCCCAACAGGGGATCTAATGAAAAACTGTTTTTT. Its translation: CASSPNRGSNEKLFF.

The chain uses TRBV20-1 and TRBJ2-6, with D hard to call. Trimming cost V 3 bases and J 4 bases, with 10 bases left between them. The CDR3 runs 14 residues. Germline V gene lookup returns CDR1 DFQATT and CDR2 SNEGSKA (reference sequence). The CDR3 DNA reads as TGCAGTGCTAGTCCGTCTGTGGGGGCCAACGTCCTGACTTTC. Encoded protein: CSASPSVGANVLTF.

This clone appeared once. V usage is TRBV5-1 and J usage is TRBJ1-2; D not resolved. The CDR3 covers 13 residues. The germline V and J ends were trimmed by 1 base and 3 bases, with 7 bases remaining between them. The germline gives CDR1 SGHRS, CDR2 YFSETQ. CDR3 sequence reads: CASSLRADYGYTF. In nucleotides, the CDR3 is TGCGCCAGCAGCTTGAGGGCCGACTATGGCTACACCTTC.

The chain employs TRBV2 and TRBJ2-6; unclear D gene. The germline V and J ends were trimmed by 8 bases and 0 bases, with 8 bases remaining between them. The CDR3 totals 14 residues. In germline, CDR1 is SNHLY, CDR2 FYNNEI. CDR3 in DNA: TGTGCCAGCGGGCAGAGCTCTGGGGCCAACGTCCTGACTTTC. This sequence encodes CASGQSSGANVLTF.

The rearrangement uses TRBV6-6 and TRBJ2-5; weak D call: TRBD2 (6 bases). Germline V gene data show CDR1 as MNHNY and CDR2 as SVGAGI (reference sequence). The CDR3 has 14 residues. The V end was cut by 2 bases, the J end by 2 bases, with 9 bases between. DNA of the CDR3: TGTGCCAGCAGTTACGGGGGGAATCAAGAGACCCAGTACTTC. Encoded protein: CASSYGGNQETQYF.

The chain is built from TRBV7-9 and TRBJ2-2, with TRBD1 identical over 8 bases. After removal of 5 bases from V and 4 bases from J, the junction contained 9 bases not matched to a gene. The germline gives CDR1 SEHNR, CDR2 FQNEAQ (reference sequence). The CDR3 loop spans 16 amino acids. The CDR3 region has the DNA TGTGCCAGCAGCCCTTCCGGGACAGGAGCCACCGGGGAGCTGTTTTTT. Translation gives CASSPSGTGATGELFF.

The V call is TRBV13, the J call TRBJ1-2, with 7 bases aligning to TRBD1. The ends lost 2 bases at V and 1 base at J; junction bases unmatched: 7. Germline-derived CDR1 and CDR2 are PRHDT and FYEKMQ (reference sequence). The CDR3 runs 16 residues. The CDR3 loop is CASSLTPTGRNYGYTF. The CDR3 DNA is TGTGCCAGCAGCTTAACACCGACAGGGCGTAACTATGGCTACACCTTC.

This sequence joins TRBV5-1 and TRBJ2-1; weak D call: TRBD2 (7 bases). The germline CDR1 and CDR2 sequences are SGHRS and YFSETQ. This CDR3 is built from 15 residues. The ends were cut back, 4 bases at V and 6 bases at J, with 17 bases in the middle. The CDR3 sequence: CASSQEGGHFNEQFF. The CDR3 DNA reads as TGCGCCAGCAGCCAAGAGGGGGGGCACTTCAATGAGCAGTTCTTC.

DNA for the CDR3: TGTGCCAGCAGCTTAGGGGGACAGGGATACGAGCAGTACTTC. Its protein is CASSLGGQGYEQYF. This sequence joins TRBV13 and TRBJ2-7; 9 bases align to TRBD1. Germline V lookup: CDR1 PRHDT, CDR2 FYEKMQ (reference sequence). Trimming at V came to 0 bases and at J to 4 bases, leaving 1 base not matched to a gene. CDR3 length: 14 residues.

The V call is TRBV6-5, the J call TRBJ1-2; 7 positions agree with TRBD1. The CDR3 length is 13 residues. The germline V gene has CDR1 MNHEY and CDR2 SVGAGI. With V trimmed by 6 bases and J by 8 bases, 9 bases remained unmatched. CDR3 nucleotide sequence: TGTGCCAGCAGGCGGGACAGTGGGTCAGGCTACACCTTC. Translated, it gives CASRRDSGSGYTF.

CDR3 bases: TGTGCCAGCAGCCAGCAGGGTACCGGGGCCAACGTCCTGACTTTC. Translated, it gives CASSQQGTGANVLTF. V is TRBV3-1 (or the pseudogene TRBV3-2) and J is TRBJ2-6, with D tentatively TRBD1 (5 bases). The CDR3 totals 15 residues. Germline CDR1 and CDR2: LGHDT and YNNKEL (reference sequence). With 3 bases removed from V and 4 bases from J, the gap between germline ends came to 10 bases.

The chain joins TRBV19 to TRBJ2-2; no reliable D call. CDR1 is LNHDA and CDR2 is SQIVND in the germline V gene (reference sequence). This CDR3 region has 14 residues. Trimming left V 6 bases short and J 0 bases short, with 8 bases between. CDR3 sequence: CASSDNANTGELFF. The CDR3 region has the DNA TGTGCCAGTAGCGACAACGCGAACACCGGGGAGCTGTTTTTT.

This sequence joins TRBV6-6 and TRBJ2-3, with 9 bases fitting TRBD2. CDR3 length: 16 residues. Germline assignment: CDR1 MNHNY and CDR2 SVGAGI (reference sequence). The J segment lost 2 bases and the V segment lost 6 bases, leaving 9 bases of the junction unmatched. The CDR3 protein is CASSTGERGVTDTQYF. Here the CDR3 DNA reads TGTGCCAGCAGCACCGGGGAGCGGGGGGTCACAGATACGCAGTATTTT.

This rearrangement joins TRBV27 to TRBJ2-7; weak D call: TRBD2 (5 bases). Trimming removed 5 bases from V and 2 bases from J, with 10 bases in between. The CDR3 has 13 residues. The V gene's germline CDR1 is MNHEY and CDR2 SMNVEV (reference sequence). The chain's CDR3 is CASSDYGPYEQYF. In DNA form, the CDR3 reads TGTGCCAGCAGTGACTACGGTCCCTACGAGCAGTACTTC.

This chain uses TRBV9 with TRBJ2-5; TRBD2 is a possible D gene (7 bases). Trimming removed 3 bases at V and 4 bases at J, with 16 bases between. Germline CDR1 reads SGDLS; CDR2 reads YYNGEE. The CDR3 runs 15 residues. CDR3 residues: CASSETQGRGETQYF. CDR3 DNA sequence: TGTGCCAGCAGCGAGACCCAGGGGAGGGGAGAGACCCAGTACTTC.

The chain joins TRBV6-1 to TRBJ2-5, with 9 bases identical to TRBD2. With V trimmed by 1 base and J by 4 bases, 7 bases remained unmatched. Per the germline V gene, CDR1 is MNHNS and CDR2 is SASEGT. The CDR3 is 16 amino acids. The CDR3 here is CASSEVASGRRETQYF. In DNA form, the CDR3 reads TGTGCCAGCAGTGAAGTTGCAAGCGGGAGGCGAGAGACCCAGTACTTC.

This chain links TRBV7-9 with TRBJ1-4; D perhaps matches TRBD1 (6 bases). This CDR3 region has 13 residues. Germline lookup yields CDR1 SEHNR and CDR2 FQNEAQ (reference sequence). V lost 5 bases and J 4 bases, leaving 8 bases between the germline ends. CDR3 sequence reads: CASSPGHNEKLFF. The CDR3 coding sequence is TGTGCCAGCAGCCCGGGACATAATGAAAAACTGTTTTTT.

The chain uses TRBV7-3 and TRBJ2-3, with 9 bases that match TRBD2. Per germline, CDR1 SGHTA and CDR2 FQGTGA. The ends lost 5 bases at V and 1 base at J; junction bases unmatched: 1. The CDR3 runs to 14 residues. The CDR3, as DNA: TGTGCCAGCAGCCGGACTAGCGGCACAGATACGCAGTATTTT. Translated, it gives CASSRTSGTDTQYF.

This chain links TRBV4-1 with TRBJ2-5, with D tentatively TRBD2 (6 bases). This CDR3 is 20 amino acids long. Germline V lookup: CDR1 MGHRA, CDR2 YSYEKL. The germline V and J ends were trimmed by 0 bases and 4 bases, with 27 bases remaining between them. CDR3 bases: TGCGCCAGCAGCCAAGAACCACCCCCGGGGTTTGGGGGAGGTACAGAGACCCAGTACTTC. Protein product: CASSQEPPPGFGGGTETQYF.

CDR3 in DNA: TGTGCCTGGGGGACAGGGGGCAACTATGGCTACACCTTC. This sequence encodes CAWGTGGNYGYTF. V gene TRBV30 combines with J gene TRBJ1-2; 12 bases map to TRBD1. CDR3 length equals 13 residues. The junction had 0 bases not matched to a gene; V was cut back by 5 bases and J by 2 bases. Germline-derived CDR1 and CDR2 are GTSNPN and SVGIG (reference sequence). Full variable domain (outside the CDR3, taken from reference TRBV30 and TRBJ1-2): SQTIHQWPATLVQPVGSPLSLECTVEGTSNPNLYWYRQAAGRGLQLLFYSVGIGQISSEVPQNLSASRPQDRQFILSSKKLLLSDSGFYLCAWGTGGNYGYTFGSGTRLTVV.